These 4 T cell receptor beta chains originate from one sample sequenced in a study of regulatory T cells in long-lasting Graves disease. Time point given: persistent/refractory GD, antithyroid drugs over 5 years with positive TRAb. RNA from PBMCs was the source of the TCR library. HTBI primers from iRepertoire and Arm-PCR of CDR3 regions yielded the TCR beta libraries. Each CDR3 protein is one row after TCRdb ran MiXCR on the multiplex PCR reads. Altogether hundreds of thousands of distinct CDR3 sequences are present, roughly a fifth being singletons, with the ten largest covering around 7%. Sequencing used peripheral blood mononuclear cells (PBMCs), obtained when the disease was refractory, from a patient treated with antithyroid drugs. The receptor source for this set is a female donor with Graves disease.

This chain links TRBV3-1 with TRBJ1-3, with unresolved D. CDR1 is LGHDT, CDR2 YNNKEL, per germline (reference sequence). Trimming took off 0 bases at V and 1 base at J, with 10 bases between the two ends. The CDR3 has 16 residues. In DNA form, the CDR3 reads TGTGCCAGCAGCCAAGATCCAGGTTCTTCTGGAAACACCATATATTTT. It yields the protein CASSQDPGSSGNTIYF.

This clonotype was counted ten times or more. V gene TRBV5-5 combines with J gene TRBJ2-7, with D uncertain. Germline V lookup: CDR1 SGHKS, CDR2 YYEKEE (reference sequence). V was pared by 2 bases and J by 3 bases, with 6 bases between. The CDR3 is made up of 12 amino acids. CDR3 nucleotide sequence: TGTGCCAGCAGCTTACTCGGCTACGAGCAGTACTTC. It translates to CASSLLGYEQYF.

The chain couples TRBV4-3 to TRBJ2-2; 11 bases are shared with TRBD1. This CDR3 region has 17 residues. Germline lookup yields CDR1 LGHNA and CDR2 YSLEER. With V trimmed by 1 base and J by 4 bases, 5 bases remained unmatched. Here the CDR3 DNA reads TGCGCCAGCAGCCAAGCGGCCGGGACAGGGGGCACCGGGGAGCTGTTTTTT. This gives the protein CASSQAAGTGGTGELFF.

This clonotype has a handful of counts. One end of the junction varies from germline; a read error may be responsible. The chain employs TRBV10-3 and TRBJ1-2; possibly TRBD1 for D (6 bases). This CDR3 region has 13 residues. In germline, CDR1 is ENHRY, CDR2 SYGVKD. DNA of the CDR3: TGTGCCATCGCGCCAGGGGACAACTATGGCCACACCTTC. Its protein is CAIAPGDNYGHTF.